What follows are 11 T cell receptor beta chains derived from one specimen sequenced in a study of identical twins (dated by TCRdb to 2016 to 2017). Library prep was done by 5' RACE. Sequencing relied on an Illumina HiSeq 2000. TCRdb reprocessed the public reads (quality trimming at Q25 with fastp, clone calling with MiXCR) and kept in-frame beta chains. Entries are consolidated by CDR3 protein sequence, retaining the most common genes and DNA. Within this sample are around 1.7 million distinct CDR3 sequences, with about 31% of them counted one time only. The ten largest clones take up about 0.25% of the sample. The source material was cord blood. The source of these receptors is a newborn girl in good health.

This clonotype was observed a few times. Here the CDR3 DNA reads TGCGCCAGCAGCTTGTCCCCCACTTCTAGCGGGAGAGTCGAAGAGACCCAGTACTTC. It is translated as CASSLSPTSSGRVEETQYF. The J gene is TRBJ2-5, the V gene TRBV5-1; 10 bases are a match to TRBD2. V gave up 1 base and J gave up 3 bases; unmatched junction bases: 15. This CDR3 has 19 amino acids. Germline CDR1 reads SGHRS; CDR2 reads YFSETQ.

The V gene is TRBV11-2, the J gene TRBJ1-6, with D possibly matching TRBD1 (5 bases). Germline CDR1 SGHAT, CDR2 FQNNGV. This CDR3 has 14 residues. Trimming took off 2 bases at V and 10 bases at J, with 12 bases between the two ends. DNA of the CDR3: TGTGCCAGCAGCTTAACGACGTGGGGGTCACCCCTCCACTTT. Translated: CASSLTTWGSPLHF.

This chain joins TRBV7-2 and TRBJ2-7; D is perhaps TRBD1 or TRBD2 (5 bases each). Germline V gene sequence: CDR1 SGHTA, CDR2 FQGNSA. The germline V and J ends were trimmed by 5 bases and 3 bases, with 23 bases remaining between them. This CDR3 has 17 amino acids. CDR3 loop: CASSLQSRGLGLYEQYF. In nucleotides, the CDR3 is TGTGCCAGCAGCCTACAGAGCCGGGGTCTGGGGCTCTACGAGCAGTACTTC.

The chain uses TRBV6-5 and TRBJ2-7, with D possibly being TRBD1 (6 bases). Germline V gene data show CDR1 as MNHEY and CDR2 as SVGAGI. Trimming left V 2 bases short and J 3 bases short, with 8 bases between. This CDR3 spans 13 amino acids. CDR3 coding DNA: TGTGCCAGCAGTTACGGACAGAACTACGAGCAGTACTTC. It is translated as CASSYGQNYEQYF.

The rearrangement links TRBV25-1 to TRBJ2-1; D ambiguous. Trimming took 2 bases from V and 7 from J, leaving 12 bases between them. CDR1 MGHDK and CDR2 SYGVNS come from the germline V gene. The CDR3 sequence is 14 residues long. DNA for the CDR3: TGTGCCAGCAGTGAAGAGGTGCGTGCGAATGAGCAGTTCTTC. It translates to CASSEEVRANEQFF.

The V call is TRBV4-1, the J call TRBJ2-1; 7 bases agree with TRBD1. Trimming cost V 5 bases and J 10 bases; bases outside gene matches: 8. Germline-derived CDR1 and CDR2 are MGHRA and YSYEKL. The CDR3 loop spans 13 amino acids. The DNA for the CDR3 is TGCGCCAGCAGCACTAACAGGGGCTACGAGCAGTTCTTC. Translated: CASSTNRGYEQFF.

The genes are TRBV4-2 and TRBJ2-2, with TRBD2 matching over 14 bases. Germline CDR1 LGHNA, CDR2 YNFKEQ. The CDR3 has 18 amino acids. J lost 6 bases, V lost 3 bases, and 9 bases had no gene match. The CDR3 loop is CASSQGLTSGGAAGELFF. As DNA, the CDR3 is TGTGCCAGCAGCCAGGGCCTGACTAGCGGGGGGGCCGCCGGGGAGCTGTTTTTT.

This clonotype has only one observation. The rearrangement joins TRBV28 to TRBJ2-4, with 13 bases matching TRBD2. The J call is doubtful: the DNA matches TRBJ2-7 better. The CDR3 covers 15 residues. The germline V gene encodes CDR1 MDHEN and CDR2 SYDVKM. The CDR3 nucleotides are TGTGCCAGCACCTTGCAGGGACTAGCGGGGTACGAGCAGTACTTC. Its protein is CASTLQGLAGYEQYF.

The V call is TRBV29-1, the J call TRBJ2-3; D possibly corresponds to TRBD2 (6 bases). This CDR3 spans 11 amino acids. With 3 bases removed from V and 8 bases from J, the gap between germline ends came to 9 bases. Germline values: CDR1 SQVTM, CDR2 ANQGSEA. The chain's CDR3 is CSVDRRGTQYF. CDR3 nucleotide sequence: TGCAGCGTTGACAGGCGGGGTACGCAGTATTTT.

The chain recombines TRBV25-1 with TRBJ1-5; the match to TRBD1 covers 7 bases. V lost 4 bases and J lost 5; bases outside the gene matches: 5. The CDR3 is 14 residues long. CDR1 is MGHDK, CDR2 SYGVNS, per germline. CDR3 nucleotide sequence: TGTGCCAGCAGTGTTACAGGGGCCTATCAGCCCCAGCATTTT. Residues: CASSVTGAYQPQHF.

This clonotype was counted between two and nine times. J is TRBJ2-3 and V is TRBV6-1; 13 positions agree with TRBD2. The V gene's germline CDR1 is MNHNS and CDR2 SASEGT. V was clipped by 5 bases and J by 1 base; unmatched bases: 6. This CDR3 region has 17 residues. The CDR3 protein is CASSPRLAGGGTDTQYF. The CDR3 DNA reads TGTGCCAGCAGTCCCCGACTAGCGGGAGGCGGCACAGATACGCAGTATTTT.